This TCR beta chain was retrieved from a study of regulatory T cells in long-lasting Graves disease. Study-level background: Under 3 months of antithyroid drugs had been taken by newly diagnosed Graves' patients. Study-level results: The sample size was small, and this may have reduced accuracy.

Remarks on this clonotype: Its specificity is not known.

Arm-PCR of CDR3 regions and iRepertoire HTBI primers were the basis on which TCR beta libraries were built. As originally analysed: The samples yielded roughly 64 TRBV and around 13 TRBJ segments. One entry per CDR3 protein, called by TCRdb with MiXCR from the multiplex PCR reads. The authors' filters were not applied to this entry. The sample holds roughly 610,000 distinct CDR3 sequences; around 15% are singletons and the top ten take around 12%. The CDR3 sequence is 15 residues long. V was cut by 6 bases and J by 3 bases, with 15 bases left in between. CDR1 is SGHRS and CDR2 is YFSETQ in the germline V gene. Time point defined: newly diagnosed GD, antithyroid drugs for less than 3 months. TCR sequences were obtained from RNA taken from PBMCs. These records were also assigned to another study, of T cells in Graves' hyperthyroidism and ophthalmopathy.

The material was peripheral blood mononuclear cells (PBMCs), obtained at new diagnosis, from a patient treated with antithyroid drugs. The chain is built from TRBV5-1 and TRBJ2-2; a weak D match, TRBD1 (6 bases). The sequence derives from a young man with Graves disease. CDR3 sequence: CASTATGPDTGELFF. CDR3 sequence (DNA): TGCGCCAGCACTGCTACAGGGCCCGACACCGGGGAGCTGTTTTTT.